The present TCR beta chain was sequenced within a study of shared clonotypes between healthy human individuals. Concerning this clone: Its antigen is undetermined.

Notes on the study in general: Generation probabilities of non-shared clonotypes were lower (relative to those shared by all four donors).

CCR7-negative CD45RA+ TemRA cells were pooled with CD45RO+ cells for CD8 memory. Libraries were prepared by immunoSEQ multiplex PCR; TCRdb keeps only in-frame clonotypes and omits some of them. The data show roughly 700,000 clones, roughly 87% seen once. CDR3 length equals 16 residues. Germline CDR1 SGHDT, CDR2 YYEEEE. The junction had 12 bases not matched to a gene; V was cut back by 5 bases and J by 2 bases. This TCR derives from a man younger than 35 in good health. Some clones in this sample may be carry-over from other donors' samples. The sequencing sample was made of memory CD8+ T cells from PBMCs. Subset specified: CD45RO+ cells pooled with CCR7-negative TemRA cells. The chain carries TRBV5-6 and TRBJ2-7; 8 nucleotides line up with TRBD1. The CDR3 nucleotides are TGTGCCAGCAGGAAGACCGGGACAGGTTTTACCTACGAGCAGTACTTC. Amino acid sequence: CASRKTGTGFTYEQYF. The variable domain in full, completed from reference TRBV5-6 and TRBJ2-7, reads DAGVTQSPTHLIKTRGQQVTLRCSPKSGHDTVSWYQQALGQGPQFIFQYYEEEERQRGNFPDRFSGHQFPNYSSELNVNALLLGDSALYLCASRKTGTGFTYEQYFGPGTRLTVT.